This T cell receptor (beta chain) was found in a study of regulatory T cells after allogeneic stem cell transplantation (dated 2018 in TCRdb). General notes on the study: Patients were divided into groups based on whether acute graft-versus-host disease developed within 100 days of stem cell transplantation. Fluorescence-activated cell sorting was used to isolate CD4+CD25+CD127- regulatory T cells from patient PBMCs. Conventional CD4+ T cells defined as CD4+CD25+/-CD127+ were also sorted and TCR-sequenced for comparison in the study. Between patients who did and did not develop acute graft-versus-host disease, the study compared the regulatory T-cell TCR repertoire following allogeneic stem cell transplantation. Beyond this particular receptor, the publication reports: A less diverse, more focused regulatory T-cell TCR repertoire was observed in patients without graft-versus-host disease than in patients with the disease. Because the patient sample size was small, the findings needed validation in a larger cohort. Top 10 regulatory T-cell clones occupied a significantly larger repertoire share in non-GvHD patients, suggesting expansion of presumably allo-specific protective clones. No regulatory T-cell clones were found in all patients, and the number of sorted cells showed no significant correlation with the inverse Simpson index. Diversity of the conventional CD4+ T-cell repertoire was not significantly different between patients with graft-versus-host disease and patients without graft-versus-host disease.

Explained via the paper, the time point label denotes: 30 days after allogeneic hematopoietic stem cell transplantation. At 30 days after allogeneic hematopoietic stem cell transplantation, peripheral blood mononuclear cells were collected from the patients. The data were produced on an Illumina MiSeq. The SMARTer RACE cDNA Amplification kit was used to reverse transcribe the RNA, and the TCR beta CDR3 region was then amplified. RNA from sorted cells was extracted with the RNeasy Mini Kit. Illumina paired-end sequencing was used to sequence the TCR beta amplicons. As for the authors' bioinformatics: TCR repertoire analysis used MiXCR, VDJtools and the tcR R package. The inverse Simpson index was used to quantify diversity, and clones were categorized as rare, small, medium or expanded according to repertoire proportion. TCRdb trimmed the raw reads at Q25, called clones with MiXCR and kept productive beta chains. Each CDR3 protein gets just one entry, which takes the most common genes and DNA from the rows behind it. The V and J calls shown here were made by TCRdb, not taken from the authors' results. The sample includes approximately 4,600 distinct CDR3 sequences, with roughly 96% observed a single time. The ten largest clones add up to 35% to 45% of the sample.

For this clonotype: The clone's antigen remains unknown. The germline gene is not matched at one end of the junction; a read error may be the cause.

The germline V gene (reference sequence) specifies DFQATT as CDR1 and SNEGSKA as CDR2. The CDR3 contains 14 residues, cysteine and phenylalanine counted. The sequence is cut down to CDR3 DNA, 42 bases in frame from base 1. The rearrangement joined TRBV20-1 to TRBJ1-5, with no confidently assigned D gene. The material sequenced was sorted CD4+ T cells from blood (whether regulatory or conventional is not recorded), taken 30 days after allogeneic stem cell transplant. The sequence derives from a human patient who had an allogeneic stem cell transplant, so the T cells may come from the graft donor. The DNA sequence is given as TGCATTGCTAGTTGGGTAATGGGCAATCAGCCCCAGCATTTT. Its translation is CIASWVMGNQPQHF.